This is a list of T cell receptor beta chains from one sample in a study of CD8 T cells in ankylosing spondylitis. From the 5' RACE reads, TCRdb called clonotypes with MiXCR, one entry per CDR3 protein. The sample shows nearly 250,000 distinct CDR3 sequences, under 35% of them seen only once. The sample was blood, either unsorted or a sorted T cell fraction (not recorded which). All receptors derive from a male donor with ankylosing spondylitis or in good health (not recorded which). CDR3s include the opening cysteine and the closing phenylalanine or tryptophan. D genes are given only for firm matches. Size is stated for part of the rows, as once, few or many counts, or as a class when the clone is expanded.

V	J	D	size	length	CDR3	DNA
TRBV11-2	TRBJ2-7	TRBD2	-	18	CASRTAGLAGGRSYEQYF	TGTGCCAGCAGGACAGCGGGGCTAGCGGGGGGACGCTCCTACGAGCAGTACTTC
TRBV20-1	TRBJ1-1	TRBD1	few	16	CSARRGLQGLGSEAFF	TGCAGTGCTAGACGGGGGTTACAGGGGTTAGGATCTGAAGCTTTCTTT
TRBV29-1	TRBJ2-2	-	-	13	CSVEAADTGELFF	TGCAGCGTTGAAGCGGCCGATACCGGGGAGCTGTTTTTT
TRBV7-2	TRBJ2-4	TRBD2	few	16	CASSLGGGLAKNIQYF	TGTGCCAGCAGCTTAGGCGGGGGACTAGCCAAAAACATTCAGTACTTC
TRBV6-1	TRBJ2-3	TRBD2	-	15	CASRELAGFTDTQYF	TGTGCCAGCAGGGAACTAGCGGGGTTCACAGATACGCAGTATTTT
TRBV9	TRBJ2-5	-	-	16	CASSVAGGQGQETQYF	TGTGCCAGCAGCGTAGCGGGAGGACAGGGCCAAGAGACCCAGTACTTC
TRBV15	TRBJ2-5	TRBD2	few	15	CATSALAGGEETQYF	TGTGCCACCAGCGCCCTAGCGGGGGGTGAAGAGACCCAGTACTTC
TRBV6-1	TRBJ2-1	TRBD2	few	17	CASRKTSGGASYNEQFF	TGTGCCAGCAGAAAGACTAGCGGGGGGGCTTCTTACAATGAGCAGTTCTTC
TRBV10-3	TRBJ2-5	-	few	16	CAISEIGLSSGETQYF	TGTGCCATCAGTGAGATAGGCCTCTCCTCGGGGGAGACCCAGTACTTC
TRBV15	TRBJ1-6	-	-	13	CATSRGANSPLHF	TGTGCCACCAGTCGGGGGGCGAATTCACCCCTCCACTTT
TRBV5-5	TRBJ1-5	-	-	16	CASSLAKPGPNQPQHF	TGTGCCAGCAGCTTGGCTAAACCGGGCCCAAATCAGCCCCAGCATTTT
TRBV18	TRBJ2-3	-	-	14	CASSSLGHTDTQYF	TGTGCCAGCTCATCACTGGGACACACAGATACGCAGTATTTT
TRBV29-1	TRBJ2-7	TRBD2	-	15	CSVELAGPSSYEQYF	TGCAGCGTTGAATTAGCGGGCCCGAGCTCCTACGAGCAGTACTTC
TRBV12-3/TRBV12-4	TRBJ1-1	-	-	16	CASSLAHSFRNTEAFF	TGTGCCAGCAGTTTAGCGCATTCTTTTCGGAACACTGAAGCTTTCTTT
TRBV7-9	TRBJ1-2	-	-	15	CASSLYPGPNYGYTF	TGTGCCAGCAGCTTATACCCAGGGCCCAACTATGGCTACACCTTC
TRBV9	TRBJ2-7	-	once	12	CASSTCPRGRDF	TGTGCCAGCAGCACTTGTCCGAGGGGTAGAGACTTC
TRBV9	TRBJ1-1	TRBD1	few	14	CASSFGQVNTEAFF	TGTGCCAGCAGCTTTGGACAGGTGAACACTGAAGCTTTCTTT
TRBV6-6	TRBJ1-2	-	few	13	CASSGDSNYGYTF	TGTGCCAGCAGTGGAGACAGCAACTATGGCTACACCTTC
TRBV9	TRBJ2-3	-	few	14	CASSARLDTDTQYF	TGTGCCAGCAGCGCCCGACTAGACACAGATACGCAGTATTTT
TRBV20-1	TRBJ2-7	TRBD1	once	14	CSARPGTGVYEQYF	TGCAGTGCTAGACCCGGGACAGGGGTTTACGAGCAGTACTTC